This entry lists 30 T cell receptor beta chains sequenced from one sample in a study of T cells after yellow fever vaccination. One entry per CDR3 protein, called by TCRdb with MiXCR from the 5' RACE reads. The sample contains some 320,000 distinct CDR3 sequences, 4.1% of which appear only once. Sequenced here: PBMCs, sampled 5 days after the yellow fever booster vaccination. These receptors were taken from a man between 18 and 35 years old who received the YFV17D yellow fever vaccine.

V and J are TRBV20-1 and TRBJ2-7; D tentatively fits TRBD1 or TRBD2 (5 bases each). The V end lost 6 bases, the J end lost 5 bases, and 17 bases lay between the germline ends. CDR3 size: 13 residues. Germline loops: CDR1 DFQATT, CDR2 SNEGSKA (reference sequence). The CDR3 here is CSARDATKDEQYF. The CDR3 DNA sequence: TGCAGTGCCCGGGACGCAACGAAGGACGAGCAGTACTTC.

This clonotype came up many times. V gene TRBV6-2 or TRBV6-3 combines with J gene TRBJ1-5; perhaps TRBD1 as D (5 bases). This CDR3 contains 13 residues. Trimming took off 9 bases at V and 4 bases at J, with 13 bases between the two ends. Germline V gene sequence: CDR1 MNHEY, CDR2 SVGEGT. The CDR3 here is CASSGQYNQPQHF. Here the CDR3 DNA reads TGTGCCAGTTCGGGGCAGTATAATCAGCCCCAGCATTTT.

This clonotype occurred many times. The CDR3 bases are TGCAGCGTCGGGGTGATATCCTCCTACAATGAGCAGTTCTTC. This codes for CSVGVISSYNEQFF. The V call is TRBV29-1, the J call TRBJ2-1, with D perhaps TRBD2 (5 bases). V lost 6 bases to trimming and J lost 0 bases, with 12 bases between them. Germline V gene data show CDR1 as SQVTM and CDR2 as ANQGSEA. The CDR3 consists of 14 residues.

J is TRBJ1-3 and V is TRBV20-1; a possible D gene is TRBD1 (5 bases). This CDR3 is built from 18 residues. Germline values: CDR1 DFQATT, CDR2 SNEGSKA (reference sequence). V was cut by 0 bases and J by 0 bases, with 18 bases left in between. This CDR3 reads CSARDVGAGLSSGNTIYF. The CDR3 nucleotides are TGCAGTGCTAGAGATGTTGGGGCAGGCCTAAGCTCTGGAAACACCATATATTTT.

This clonotype came up a few times. The chain couples TRBV5-4 to TRBJ2-3; TRBD2 agrees at 9 bases. The germline CDR1 and CDR2 sequences are SGHNT and YYREEE (reference sequence). V gave up 2 bases and J gave up 2 bases; unmatched junction bases: 9. This CDR3 spans 17 amino acids. The CDR3 nucleotides are TGTGCCAGCAGCTTAGCGGGGGGCCCTCCTATCACAGATACGCAGTATTTT. Its translation: CASSLAGGPPITDTQYF.

The V gene is TRBV5-6, the J gene TRBJ1-4; D remains ambiguous. Germline assignment: CDR1 SGHDT and CDR2 YYEEEE. The CDR3 contains 14 residues. V lost 4 bases and J 5 bases, leaving 12 bases between the germline ends. The CDR3 is CASSDPGSNEKLFF. In DNA, the CDR3 is TGTGCCAGCAGCGACCCGGGGAGCAATGAAAAACTGTTTTTT. Together with reference TRBV5-6 and TRBJ1-4, the CDR3 gives the full variable domain: DAGVTQSPTHLIKTRGQQVTLRCSPKSGHDTVSWYQQALGQGPQFIFQYYEEEERQRGNFPDRFSGHQFPNYSSELNVNALLLGDSALYLCASSDPGSNEKLFFGSGTQLSVL.

The table lists this clonotype with many counts. V usage is TRBV18 and J usage is TRBJ2-7; D remains ambiguous. Germline CDR1 and CDR2: KGHSH and LQKENI. The CDR3 consists of 16 residues. Trimming stripped 0 bases from V and 5 bases from J, with 17 bases between. CDR3 loop: CASSPPLGTVKNEQYF. The CDR3 nucleotides read TGTGCCAGCTCACCACCTCTGGGAACGGTCAAGAACGAGCAGTACTTC.

Ten or more counts support this clonotype. The chain uses TRBV6-2 or TRBV6-3 and TRBJ1-5; no reliable D call. The CDR3 consists of 14 residues. The germline V and J ends were trimmed by 7 bases and 1 base, with 11 bases remaining between them. Looked up from germline, CDR1 is MNHEY and CDR2 is SVGEGT. CDR3 sequence (DNA): TGTGCCAGCATCCCCTCGAACAGCAATCAGCCCCAGCATTTT. Encoded protein: CASIPSNSNQPQHF.

There are a few counts of this clonotype. The chain recombines TRBV6-6 with TRBJ1-4, with 7 positions matching TRBD1. The CDR3 is 15 residues long. J was trimmed by 6 bases and V by 6 bases; bases with no gene match: 10. Germline CDR1 MNHNY, CDR2 SVGAGI (reference sequence). The CDR3 reads CASSDRARGYEKLFF. The CDR3 DNA reads as TGTGCCAGCAGCGACAGGGCCCGGGGGTATGAAAAACTGTTTTTT.

V is TRBV19 and J is TRBJ1-6; 8 bases are shared with TRBD1. Trimming took 3 bases from V and 10 from J; bases not matched to a gene: 5. This CDR3 region has 14 residues. Germline V lookup: CDR1 LNHDA, CDR2 SQIVND (reference sequence). CDR3 region: CASSMDRDESPLHF. The CDR3 coding sequence is TGTGCCAGTAGTATGGACAGGGACGAGTCACCCCTCCACTTT.

This clonotype was found many times. The chain uses TRBV7-8 and TRBJ2-2, with a weak D call TRBD1 (6 bases). CDR1 and CDR2 from the germline V gene are SGHVS and FQNEAQ. Trimming removed 4 bases from V and 5 bases from J, with 14 bases in between. The length of the CDR3 is 15 residues. CDR3 sequence: CASSSRQVSTGELFF. The CDR3 region has the DNA TGTGCCAGCAGCTCCCGACAGGTTTCGACCGGGGAGCTGTTTTTT.

This clonotype was picked up many times. The chain links TRBV6-6 to TRBJ1-4; the D is unclear. The germline CDR1 and CDR2 sequences are MNHNY and SVGAGI (reference sequence). V was trimmed by 0 bases and J by 8 bases, leaving 10 bases between them. The CDR3 loop spans 14 amino acids. DNA for the CDR3: TGTGCCAGCAGTTACTCGGAGGGTGCGGAAAAACTGTTTTTT. It specifies CASSYSEGAEKLFF.

This clonotype was recorded at least ten times. V gene TRBV7-2 combines with J gene TRBJ2-7; TRBD1 aligns across 8 bases. The CDR3 is 14 amino acids. From germline, CDR1 is SGHTA and CDR2 FQGNSA. Unmatched junction bases numbered 4, after V lost 1 base and J lost 5 bases. CDR3 protein: CASSLEVTGDEQYF. DNA for the CDR3: TGTGCCAGCAGCTTAGAGGTGACAGGGGACGAGCAGTACTTC.

There are a few counts of this clonotype. V is TRBV7-9 and J is TRBJ2-7; D might be TRBD1 or TRBD2, each matching 5 bases. CDR1 and CDR2 (germline): SEHNR, FQNEAQ (reference sequence). V was pared by 6 bases and J by 6 bases, with 15 bases between. This CDR3 has 13 residues. The CDR3 sequence: CASSFTGEGEQYF. The DNA for the CDR3 is TGTGCCAGCAGTTTCACAGGAGAGGGCGAGCAGTACTTC.

This clonotype was recorded a few times. This sequence joins TRBV19 and TRBJ2-5; D unclear. The CDR3 length is 12 residues. CDR1 LNHDA and CDR2 SQIVND come from the germline V gene (reference sequence). Trimming stripped 2 bases from V and 6 bases from J, with 7 bases between. CDR3 region: CASSIPSKTQYF. The CDR3 DNA reads as TGTGCCAGTAGTATACCCTCGAAGACCCAGTACTTC.

This sequence joins TRBV12-3 or TRBV12-4 and TRBJ1-2, with D maybe TRBD1 (5 bases). Trimming pared 6 bases from V and 5 bases from J, leaving 22 bases between. The CDR3 consists of 16 residues. CDR3 protein: CASRSQGGGLRYGYTF. The CDR3 nucleotides are TGTGCCAGCAGGTCCCAAGGTGGGGGTTTGAGGTATGGCTACACCTTC.

The V call is TRBV7-4, the J call TRBJ2-5; 10 bases are shared with TRBD2. The V gene end was trimmed by 3 bases and the J gene end by 2 bases; junction bases not matched to a gene: 9. Germline V gene data show CDR1 as SGHVT and CDR2 as SQSDAQ. The CDR3 loop spans 17 amino acids. CDR3 sequence: CASSFHGLAVSQETQYF. CDR3 nucleotide sequence: TGTGCCAGCAGCTTCCATGGACTAGCGGTTTCACAAGAGACCCAGTACTTC.

This clonotype occurred a few times. The V and J genes are TRBV5-1 and TRBJ1-2; perhaps TRBD1 as D (6 bases). V shed 0 bases and J shed 4 bases, with 13 bases lying between them. CDR1 and CDR2 (germline): SGHRS, YFSETQ. CDR3 length: 15 amino acids. The CDR3 coding sequence is TGCGCCAGCAGCTTGGGGTCACAGGGAGTCTATGGCTACACCTTC. Amino acids: CASSLGSQGVYGYTF. Full variable domain (outside the CDR3, taken from reference TRBV5-1 and TRBJ1-2): KAGVTQTPRYLIKTRGQQVTLSCSPISGHRSVSWYQQTPGQGLQFLFEYFSETQRNKGNFPGRFSGRQFSNSRSEMNVSTLELGDSALYLCASSLGSQGVYGYTFGSGTRLTVV.

The V and J genes are TRBV12-3 or TRBV12-4 and TRBJ2-3; a weak D match, TRBD2 (6 bases). The CDR3 loop spans 16 amino acids. Trimming removed 5 bases from V and 0 bases from J, with 15 bases in between. CDR3 protein: CASSPWDSASTDTQYF. The CDR3 DNA reads TGTGCCAGCAGTCCTTGGGACTCGGCCAGCACAGATACGCAGTATTTT.

The chain joins TRBV7-9 to TRBJ1-1, with D perhaps matching TRBD1 (6 bases). The CDR3 consists of 12 residues. Trimming cost V 10 bases and J 1 base, with 10 bases left between them. Germline V gene sequence: CDR1 SEHNR, CDR2 FQNEAQ (reference sequence). This CDR3 is CATWGQNTEAFF. In nucleotides, the CDR3 is TGTGCCACCTGGGGACAGAACACTGAAGCTTTCTTT.

This clonotype was recorded a few times. The V call is TRBV7-8, the J call TRBJ2-7; 8 bases are a match to TRBD2. CDR1 and CDR2 (germline): SGHVS, FQNEAQ. The V and J ends lost 2 bases and 0 bases, in that order; junction bases with no gene match: 3. This CDR3 spans 15 amino acids. The CDR3 DNA sequence: TGTGCCAGCAGCTTACGGGAGGGGACCTCCTACGAGCAGTACTTC. Its protein product is CASSLREGTSYEQYF.

J is TRBJ1-4 and V is TRBV2; D not resolved. Trimming shortened V by 7 bases and J by 2 bases, and 5 bases separated the two germline ends. This CDR3 spans 12 amino acids. Germline V CDR1 and CDR2: SNHLY, FYNNEI. This CDR3 reads CASKETNEKLFF. As DNA, the CDR3 is TGTGCCAGCAAGGAGACTAATGAAAAACTGTTTTTT.

This clonotype was observed a few times. This chain uses TRBV3-1 with TRBJ2-7; 8 bases agree with TRBD2. V lost 1 base and J lost 3; bases outside the gene matches: 5. Germline-derived CDR1 and CDR2 are LGHDT and YNNKEL (reference sequence). The CDR3 is 15 residues long. This chain's CDR3 is CASSQGGSGVYEQYV. For the CDR3, the DNA is TGTGCCAGCAGCCAAGGGGGTAGCGGGGTCTACGAGCAGTACGTC.

This clonotype was seen at least ten times. V is TRBV6-5 and J is TRBJ1-5; D unresolved. There are 14 residues in the CDR3. CDR1 and CDR2 (germline): MNHEY, SVGAGI. V was cut by 5 bases and J by 6 bases, with 14 bases left in between. CDR3 region: CASSALGKTQPQHF. Here the CDR3 DNA reads TGTGCCAGCAGTGCCCTCGGGAAGACTCAGCCCCAGCATTTT.

This clonotype has ten or more counts. The chain has TRBV7-8 and TRBJ2-4, with D tentatively TRBD1 or TRBD2 (6 bases each). Germline values: CDR1 SGHVS, CDR2 FQNEAQ. The CDR3 extends over 16 amino acids. Trimming removed 3 bases from V and 2 bases from J, with 14 bases in between. The CDR3 spells CASSFLPGGTKNIQYF. DNA for the CDR3: TGTGCCAGCAGCTTTCTCCCCGGGGGCACCAAAAACATTCAGTACTTC.

Only a few counts were recorded for this clonotype. V usage is TRBV18 and J usage is TRBJ1-6; D ambiguous. Trimming removed 3 bases from V and 8 bases from J, with 14 bases in between. The CDR3 consists of 15 residues. Germline values: CDR1 KGHSH, CDR2 LQKENI. The CDR3 region is CASSPTNGLDSPLHF. The CDR3 DNA is TGTGCCAGCTCACCTACGAACGGGTTGGATTCACCCCTCCACTTT.

The J gene is TRBJ1-2, the V gene TRBV6-5; 7 positions agree with TRBD1. This CDR3 is built from 15 residues. Germline V gene sequence: CDR1 MNHEY, CDR2 SVGAGI. Unmatched junction bases numbered 8, after V lost 0 bases and J lost 7 bases. The CDR3 is CASSYSEGAAVGYTF. The CDR3 DNA reads as TGTGCCAGCAGTTACTCTGAGGGGGCGGCGGTTGGCTACACCTTC.

This clonotype was found many times. J is TRBJ2-5 and V is TRBV4-3; 7 bases fit TRBD1. V lost 3 bases to trimming and J lost 5 bases; unmatched junction nucleotides: 6. CDR3 length equals 14 residues. CDR1 and CDR2 from the germline V gene are LGHNA and YSLEER. The CDR3 here is CASSHNLRGETQYF. For the CDR3, the DNA is TGCGCCAGCAGCCATAATCTCAGGGGGGAGACCCAGTACTTC.

V gene TRBV2 combines with J gene TRBJ1-2; tentatively, D is TRBD1 (5 bases). Per germline, CDR1 SNHLY and CDR2 FYNNEI. This CDR3 region has 12 residues. Trimming stripped 4 bases from V and 8 bases from J, with 11 bases between. The CDR3 region is CASSAGIIGYTF. CDR3 nucleotides: TGTGCCAGCAGTGCAGGGATCATCGGCTACACCTTC. Complete variable domain (other parts from reference TRBV2 and TRBJ1-2): EPEVTQTPSHQVTQMGQEVILRCVPISNHLYFYWYRQILGQKVEFLVSFYNNEISEKSEIFDDQFSVERPDGSNFTLKIRSTKLEDSAMYFCASSAGIIGYTFGSGTRLTVV.

The V gene is TRBV4-2, the J gene TRBJ2-5, with 7 bases fitting TRBD2. CDR3 length equals 16 residues. Germline CDR1 LGHNA, CDR2 YNFKEQ. J gave up 2 bases and V 0 bases, and 6 bases lay outside the gene matches. The CDR3 coding sequence is TGTGCCAGCAGCCAAGATCGTGGGGGGGTTCAAGAGACCCAGTACTTC. Its protein is CASSQDRGGVQETQYF.